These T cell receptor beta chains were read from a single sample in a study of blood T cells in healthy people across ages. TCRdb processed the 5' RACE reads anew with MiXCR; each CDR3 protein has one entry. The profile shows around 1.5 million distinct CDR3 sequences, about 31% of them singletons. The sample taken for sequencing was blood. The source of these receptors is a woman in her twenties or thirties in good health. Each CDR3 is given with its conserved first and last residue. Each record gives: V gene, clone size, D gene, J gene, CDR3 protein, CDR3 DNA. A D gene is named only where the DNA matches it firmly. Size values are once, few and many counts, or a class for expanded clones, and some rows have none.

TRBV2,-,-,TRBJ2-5,CDSGEEGTQYF,TGTGATTCAGGGGAGGAGGGGACCCAGTACTTC
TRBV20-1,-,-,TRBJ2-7,CSASGAAYRGKQYF,TGCAGTGCTAGCGGCGCAGCGTACCGCGGGAAGCAGTACTTC
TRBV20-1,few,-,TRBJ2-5,CSARDPGTWEQYF,TGCAGTGCTAGAGATCCCGGGACTTGGGAGCAGTACTTC
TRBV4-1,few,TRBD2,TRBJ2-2,CASSPRLAGALGAGELFF,TGCGCCAGCAGCCCGCGACTAGCGGGGGCCCTAGGGGCCGGGGAGCTGTTTTTT
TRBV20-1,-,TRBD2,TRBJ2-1,CSARDRGSGSNNEQFF,TGCAGTGCTAGAGATCGAGGTAGCGGGAGCAACAATGAGCAGTTCTTC
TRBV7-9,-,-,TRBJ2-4,CASSFSTTLKNIQYF,TGTGCCAGCAGCTTCTCTACTACTCTCAAAAACATTCAGTACTTC
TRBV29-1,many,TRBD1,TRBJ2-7,CSVEASSGTEAYEQYF,TGCAGCGTTGAAGCTTCCTCCGGGACAGAGGCCTACGAGCAGTACTTC
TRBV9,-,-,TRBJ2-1,CASRPTGGDNEQFF,TGTGCCAGCAGGCCAACAGGGGGGGACAATGAGCAGTTCTTC
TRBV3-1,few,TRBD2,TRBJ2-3,CASSPTSGALTDTQYF,TGTGCCAGCAGCCCGACAAGCGGGGCCCTCACAGATACGCAGTATTTT
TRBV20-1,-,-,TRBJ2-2,CSARGSGLPMGDTRELFF,TGCAGTGCTAGAGGTAGCGGACTTCCTATGGGGGACACCAGGGAGCTGTTTTTT
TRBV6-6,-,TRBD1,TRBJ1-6,CASSHTGGNDSPLHF,TGTGCCAGCAGCCACACAGGGGGAAACGATTCACCCCTCCACTTT
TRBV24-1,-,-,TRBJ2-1,CATSDPPSGASYNEQFF,TGTGCCACCAGTGATCCACCGTCGGGGGCTTCCTACAATGAGCAGTTCTTC
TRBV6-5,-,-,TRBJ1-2,CASIGTDYGYTF,TGTGCCAGCATTGGGACGGACTATGGCTACACCTTC
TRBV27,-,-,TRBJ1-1,CASFQGFTEAFF,TGTGCCTCATTTCAGGGATTTACTGAAGCTTTCTTT
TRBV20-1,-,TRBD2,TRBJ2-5,CSATTSGVLETQYF,TGCAGTGCTACTACTAGCGGGGTGTTGGAGACCCAGTACTTC
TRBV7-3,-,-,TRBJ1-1,CASSTVFDSEAFF,TGTGCCAGCAGCACTGTTTTTGACAGTGAAGCTTTCTTT
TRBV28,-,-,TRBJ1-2,CASSGGTGRLSYTF,TGTGCCAGCAGTGGGGGCACAGGGCGGCTATCCTACACCTTC
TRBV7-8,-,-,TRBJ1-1,CASSLDMGNTEAFF,TGTGCCAGCAGCTTAGATATGGGTAACACTGAAGCTTTCTTT
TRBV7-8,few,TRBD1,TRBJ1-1,CASRPGQDTEAFF,TGTGCCAGCAGACCTGGACAGGACACTGAAGCTTTCTTT
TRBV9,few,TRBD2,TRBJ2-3,CASSVATIAGARTDTQYF,TGTGCCAGCAGCGTAGCTACAATAGCGGGGGCCCGCACAGATACGCAGTATTTT